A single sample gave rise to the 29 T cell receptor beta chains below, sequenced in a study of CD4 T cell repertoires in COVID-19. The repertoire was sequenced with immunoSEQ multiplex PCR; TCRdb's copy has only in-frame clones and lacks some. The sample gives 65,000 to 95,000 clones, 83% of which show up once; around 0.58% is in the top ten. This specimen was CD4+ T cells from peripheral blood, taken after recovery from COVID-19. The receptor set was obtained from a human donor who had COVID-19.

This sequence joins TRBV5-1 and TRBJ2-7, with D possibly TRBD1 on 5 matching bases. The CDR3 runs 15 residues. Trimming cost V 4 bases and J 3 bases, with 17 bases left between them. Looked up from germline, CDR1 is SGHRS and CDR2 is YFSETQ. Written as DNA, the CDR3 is TGCGCCAGCAGCCCTACAGGTAGCATGGGCTACGAGCAGTACTTC. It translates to CASSPTGSMGYEQYF. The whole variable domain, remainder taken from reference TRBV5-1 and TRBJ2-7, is KAGVTQTPRYLIKTRGQQVTLSCSPISGHRSVSWYQQTPGQGLQFLFEYFSETQRNKGNFPGRFSGRQFSNSRSEMNVSTLELGDSALYLCASSPTGSMGYEQYFGPGTRLTVT.

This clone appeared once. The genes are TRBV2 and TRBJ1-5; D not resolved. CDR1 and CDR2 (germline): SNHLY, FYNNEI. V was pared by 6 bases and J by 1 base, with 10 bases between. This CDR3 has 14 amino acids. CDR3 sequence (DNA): TGTGCCAGCAGGGACCTACAGAGCAATCAGCCCCAGCATTTT. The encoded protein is CASRDLQSNQPQHF. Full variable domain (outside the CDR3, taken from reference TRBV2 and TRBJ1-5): EPEVTQTPSHQVTQMGQEVILRCVPISNHLYFYWYRQILGQKVEFLVSFYNNEISEKSEIFDDQFSVERPDGSNFTLKIRSTKLEDSAMYFCASRDLQSNQPQHFGDGTRLSIL.

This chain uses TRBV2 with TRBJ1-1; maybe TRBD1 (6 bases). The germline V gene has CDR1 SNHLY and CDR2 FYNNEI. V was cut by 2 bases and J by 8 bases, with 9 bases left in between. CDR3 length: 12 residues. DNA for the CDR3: TGTGCCAGCAGTGAAACAGGGAGGGAAGCTTTCTTT. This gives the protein CASSETGREAFF.

The CDR3 nucleotides are TGCGCCAGCAGCCAACCTGGACAGGGGCACGAGACCCAGTACTTC. Translating it yields CASSQPGQGHETQYF. The chain uses TRBV4-1 and TRBJ2-5; 9 positions match TRBD1. V dropped 2 bases and J dropped 5; count of bases not matched to a gene: 6. The CDR3 has 15 amino acids. CDR1 and CDR2 (germline): MGHRA, YSYEKL.

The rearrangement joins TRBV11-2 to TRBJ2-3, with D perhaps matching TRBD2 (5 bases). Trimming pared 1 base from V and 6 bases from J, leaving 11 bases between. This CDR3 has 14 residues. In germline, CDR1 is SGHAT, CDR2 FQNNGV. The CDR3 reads CASSLVGGSDTQYF. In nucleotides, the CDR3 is TGTGCCAGCAGCTTAGTTGGCGGGTCGGATACGCAGTATTTT.

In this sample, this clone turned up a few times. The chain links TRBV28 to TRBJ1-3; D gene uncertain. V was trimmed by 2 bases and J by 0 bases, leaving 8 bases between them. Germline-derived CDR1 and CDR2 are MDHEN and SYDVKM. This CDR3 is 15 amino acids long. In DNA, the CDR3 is TGTGCCAGCAGTTTAGCGACGGCCTCTGGAAACACCATATATTTT. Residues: CASSLATASGNTIYF. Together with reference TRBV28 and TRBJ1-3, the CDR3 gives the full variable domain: DVKVTQSSRYLVKRTGEKVFLECVQDMDHENMFWYRQDPGLGLRLIYFSYDVKMKEKGDIPEGYSVSREKKERFSLILESASTNQTSMYLCASSLATASGNTIYFGEGSWLTVV.

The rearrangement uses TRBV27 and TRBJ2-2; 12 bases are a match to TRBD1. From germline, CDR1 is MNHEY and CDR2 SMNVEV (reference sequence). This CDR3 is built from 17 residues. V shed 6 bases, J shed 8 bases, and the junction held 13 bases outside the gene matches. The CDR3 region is CASSRTPGQGARGELFF. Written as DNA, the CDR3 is TGTGCCAGCAGCCGCACGCCGGGACAGGGGGCGCGAGGGGAGCTGTTTTTT.

CDR3 loop: CASGGLYEQYF. The CDR3 region has the DNA TGTGCCAGCGGGGGGCTCTACGAGCAGTACTTC. V gene TRBV19 combines with J gene TRBJ2-7; a weak D match, TRBD2 (7 bases). The CDR3 runs 11 residues. Germline loops: CDR1 LNHDA, CDR2 SQIVND (reference sequence). V was trimmed by 9 bases and J by 3 bases, leaving 9 bases between them. Full variable domain (rest looked up from reference TRBV19 and TRBJ2-7): DGGITQSPKYLFRKEGQNVTLSCEQNLNHDAMYWYRQDPGQGLRLIYYSQIVNDFQKGDIAEGYSVSREKKESFPLTVTSAQKNPTAFYLCASGGLYEQYFGPGTRLTVT.

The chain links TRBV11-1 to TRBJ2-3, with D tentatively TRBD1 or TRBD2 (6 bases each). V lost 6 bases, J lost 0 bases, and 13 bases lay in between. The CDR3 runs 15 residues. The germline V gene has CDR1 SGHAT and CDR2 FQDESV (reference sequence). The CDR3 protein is CASSLGGTSTDTQYF. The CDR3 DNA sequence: TGTGCCAGCAGTCTAGGGGGGACTAGCACAGATACGCAGTATTTT.

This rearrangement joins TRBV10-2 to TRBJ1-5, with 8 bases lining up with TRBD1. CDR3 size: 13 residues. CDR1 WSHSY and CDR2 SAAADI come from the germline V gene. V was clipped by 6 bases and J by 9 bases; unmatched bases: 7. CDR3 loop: CASRGQERGPQHF. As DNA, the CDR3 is TGCGCCAGCAGGGGACAGGAGCGGGGGCCCCAGCATTTT.

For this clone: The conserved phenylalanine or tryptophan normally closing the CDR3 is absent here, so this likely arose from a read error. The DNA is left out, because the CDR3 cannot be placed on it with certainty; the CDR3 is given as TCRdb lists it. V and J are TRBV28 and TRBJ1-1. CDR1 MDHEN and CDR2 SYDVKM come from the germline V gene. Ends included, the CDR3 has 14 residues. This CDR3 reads CASSPNPYPYRVLI.

The CDR3 reads CASIVNGYTF. CDR3 DNA sequence: TGTGCCAGCATAGTTAATGGCTACACCTTC. The chain carries TRBV12-3 or TRBV12-4 and TRBJ1-2; D remains unclear. This CDR3 region has 10 residues. The V and J ends lost 7 bases and 6 bases respectively, with 6 bases between them.

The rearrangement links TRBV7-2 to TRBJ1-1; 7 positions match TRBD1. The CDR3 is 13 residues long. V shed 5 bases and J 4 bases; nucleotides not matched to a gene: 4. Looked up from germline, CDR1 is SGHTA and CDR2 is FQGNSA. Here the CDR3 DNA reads TGTGCCAGCAGCAAGACAGGGCTCACTGAAGCTTTCTTT. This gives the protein CASSKTGLTEAFF.

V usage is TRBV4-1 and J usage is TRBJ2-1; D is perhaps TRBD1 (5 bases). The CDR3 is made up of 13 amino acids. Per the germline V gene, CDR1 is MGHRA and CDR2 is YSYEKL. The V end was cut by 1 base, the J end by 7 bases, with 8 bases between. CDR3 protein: CASSQVQVNEQFF. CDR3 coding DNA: TGCGCCAGCAGCCAAGTACAGGTAAATGAGCAGTTCTTC.

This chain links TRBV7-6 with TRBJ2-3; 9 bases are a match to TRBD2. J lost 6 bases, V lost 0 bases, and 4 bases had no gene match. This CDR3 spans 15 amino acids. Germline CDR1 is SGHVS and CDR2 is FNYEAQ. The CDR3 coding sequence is TGTGCCAGCAGCTTAGCGGCGGGGGGGCCGGATACGCAGTATTTT. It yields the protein CASSLAAGGPDTQYF. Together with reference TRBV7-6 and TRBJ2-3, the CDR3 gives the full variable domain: GAGVSQSPRYKVTKRGQDVALRCDPISGHVSLYWYRQALGQGPEFLTYFNYEAQQDKSGLPNDRFSAERPEGSISTLTIQRTEQRDSAMYRCASSLAAGGPDTQYFGPGTRLTVL.

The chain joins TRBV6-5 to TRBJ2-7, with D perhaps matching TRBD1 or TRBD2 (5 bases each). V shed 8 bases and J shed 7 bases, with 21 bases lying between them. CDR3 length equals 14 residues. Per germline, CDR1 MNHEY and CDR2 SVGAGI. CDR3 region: CASGAFRTGMEQYF. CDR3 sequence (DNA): TGTGCCAGCGGGGCCTTCAGGACCGGGATGGAGCAGTACTTC.

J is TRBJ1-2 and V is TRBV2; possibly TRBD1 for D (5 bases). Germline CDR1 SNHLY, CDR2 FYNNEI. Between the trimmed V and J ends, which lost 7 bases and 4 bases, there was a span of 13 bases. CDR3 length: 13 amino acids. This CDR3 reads CASKAGGVYGYTF. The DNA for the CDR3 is TGTGCCAGCAAGGCGGGGGGAGTCTATGGCTACACCTTC.

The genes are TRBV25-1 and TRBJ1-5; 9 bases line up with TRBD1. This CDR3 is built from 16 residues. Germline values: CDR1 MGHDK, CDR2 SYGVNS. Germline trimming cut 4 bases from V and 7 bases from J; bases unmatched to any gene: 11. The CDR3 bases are TGTGCCAGCAGTGGAGGGACTAGGGACAGGGTACAGCCCCAGCATTTT. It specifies CASSGGTRDRVQPQHF.

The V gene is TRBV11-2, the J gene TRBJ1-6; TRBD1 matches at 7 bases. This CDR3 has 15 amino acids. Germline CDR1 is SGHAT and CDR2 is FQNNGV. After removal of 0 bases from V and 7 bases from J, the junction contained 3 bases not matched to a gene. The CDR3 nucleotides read TGTGCCAGCAGCTTAGAGGGGACAGTCAATTCACCCCTCCACTTT. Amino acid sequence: CASSLEGTVNSPLHF.

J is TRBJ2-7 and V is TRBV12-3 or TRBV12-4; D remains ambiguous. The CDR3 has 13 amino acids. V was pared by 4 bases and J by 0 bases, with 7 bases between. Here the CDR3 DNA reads TGTGCCAGCAGTTACGGTGTCTCCTACGAGCAGTACTTC. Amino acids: CASSYGVSYEQYF.

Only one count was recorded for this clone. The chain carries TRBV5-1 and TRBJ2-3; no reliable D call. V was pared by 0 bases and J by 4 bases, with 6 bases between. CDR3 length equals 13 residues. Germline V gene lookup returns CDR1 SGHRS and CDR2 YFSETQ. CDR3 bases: TGCGCCAGCAGCTTGGGAGTTCCAGATACGCAGTATTTT. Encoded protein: CASSLGVPDTQYF.

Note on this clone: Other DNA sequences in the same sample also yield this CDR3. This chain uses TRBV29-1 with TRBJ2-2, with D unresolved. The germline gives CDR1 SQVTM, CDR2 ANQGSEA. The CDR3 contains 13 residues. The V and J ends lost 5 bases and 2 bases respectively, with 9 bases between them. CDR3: CSVYSPNTGELFF. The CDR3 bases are TGCAGCGTTTATAGCCCAAACACCGGGGAGCTGTTTTTT.

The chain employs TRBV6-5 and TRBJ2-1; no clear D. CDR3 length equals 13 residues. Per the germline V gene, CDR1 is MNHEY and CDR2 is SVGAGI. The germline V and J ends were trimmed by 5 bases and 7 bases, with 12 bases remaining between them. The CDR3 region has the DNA TGTGCCAGCAGTACCCCCGACAAAAATGAGCAGTTCTTC. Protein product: CASSTPDKNEQFF.

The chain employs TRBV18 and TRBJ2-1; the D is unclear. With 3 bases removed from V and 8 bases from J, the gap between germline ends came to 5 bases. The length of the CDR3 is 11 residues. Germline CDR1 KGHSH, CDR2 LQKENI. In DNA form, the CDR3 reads TGTGCCAGCTCACCCCAGGATGAGCAGTTCTTC. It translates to CASSPQDEQFF.

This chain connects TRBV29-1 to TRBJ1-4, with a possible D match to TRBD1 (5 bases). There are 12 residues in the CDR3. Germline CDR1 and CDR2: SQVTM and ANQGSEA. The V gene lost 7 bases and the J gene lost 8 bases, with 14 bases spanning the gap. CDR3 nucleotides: TGCAGCGCCAAATACCCAGGGGAAAAACTGTTTTTT. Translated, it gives CSAKYPGEKLFF.

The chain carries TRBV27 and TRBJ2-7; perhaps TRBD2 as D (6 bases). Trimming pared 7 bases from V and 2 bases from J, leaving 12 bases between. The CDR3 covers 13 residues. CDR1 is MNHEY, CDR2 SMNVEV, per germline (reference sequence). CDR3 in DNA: TGTGCCAGCATAAGACTAGTTCCCTACGAGCAGTACTTC. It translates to CASIRLVPYEQYF.

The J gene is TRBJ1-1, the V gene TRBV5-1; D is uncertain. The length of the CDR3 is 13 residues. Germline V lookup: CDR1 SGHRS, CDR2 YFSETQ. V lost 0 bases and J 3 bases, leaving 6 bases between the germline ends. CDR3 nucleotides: TGCGCCAGCAGCTTGGGGCGAGACACTGAAGCTTTCTTT. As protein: CASSLGRDTEAFF.

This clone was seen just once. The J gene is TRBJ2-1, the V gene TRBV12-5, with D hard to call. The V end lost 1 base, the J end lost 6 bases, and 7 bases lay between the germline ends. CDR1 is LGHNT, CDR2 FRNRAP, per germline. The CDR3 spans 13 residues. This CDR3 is CASGLGDTNEQFF. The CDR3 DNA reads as TGTGCTAGTGGTTTGGGGGATACCAATGAGCAGTTCTTC.

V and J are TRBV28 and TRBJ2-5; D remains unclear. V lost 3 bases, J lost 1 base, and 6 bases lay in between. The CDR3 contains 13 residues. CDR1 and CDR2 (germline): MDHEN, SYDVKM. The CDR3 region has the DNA TGTGCCAGCAGTTTCTCCGGCCAAGAGACCCAGTACTTC. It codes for CASSFSGQETQYF.